Shown below are 23 T cell receptor beta chains from a single sample sequenced in a study of blood T cell repertoires in COVID-19. The assay was immunoSEQ multiplex PCR, and TCRdb's table has in-frame clones only and misses some. The data hold 40,000 or so clones, with approximately 90% observed a single time. Sequencing was done on a sample of peripheral blood. The source of these receptors is a human donor in a cohort sampled during active COVID-19.

The V gene is TRBV7-9, the J gene TRBJ2-1; TRBD2 aligns across 7 bases. Germline trimming cut 0 bases from V and 3 bases from J; bases unmatched to any gene: 14. The length of the CDR3 is 19 residues. The germline CDR1 and CDR2 sequences are SEHNR and FQNEAQ (reference sequence). The CDR3 sequence is CASSLAFSETSRNYNEQFF. CDR3 coding DNA: TGTGCCAGCAGCTTAGCATTTTCTGAGACTAGCAGAAACTACAATGAGCAGTTCTTC.

This rearrangement joins TRBV9 to TRBJ1-2; 8 bases are a match to TRBD1. J gave up 3 bases and V 2 bases, and 6 bases lay outside the gene matches. The germline gives CDR1 SGDLS, CDR2 YYNGEE. This CDR3 region has 15 residues. CDR3 DNA: TGTGCCAGCAGCGTCTCCCGGGACAGGCACTATGGCTACACCTTC. Residues: CASSVSRDRHYGYTF. Supplemented by reference TRBV9 and TRBJ1-2, the full variable domain reads DSGVTQTPKHLITATGQRVTLRCSPRSGDLSVYWYQQSLDQGLQFLIQYYNGEERAKGNILERFSAQQFPDLHSELNLSSLELGDSALYFCASSVSRDRHYGYTFGSGTRLTVV.

V usage is TRBV7-2 and J usage is TRBJ2-1, with TRBD2 identical over 13 bases. This CDR3 has 17 residues. From germline, CDR1 is SGHTA and CDR2 FQGNSA. J lost 5 bases, V lost 4 bases, and 8 bases had no gene match. The CDR3 coding sequence is TGTGCCAGCAGCTCCAGAAGGGGACTAGCGGGGAACAATGAGCAGTTCTTC. Protein sequence: CASSSRRGLAGNNEQFF.

The genes are TRBV28 and TRBJ1-3; D might be TRBD1 (5 bases). V was pared by 7 bases and J by 0 bases, with 10 bases between. The germline CDR1 and CDR2 sequences are MDHEN and SYDVKM. This CDR3 comprises 14 residues. CDR3 bases: TGTGCCAGCAATCGGGGGGACTCTGGAAACACCATATATTTT. It encodes CASNRGDSGNTIYF.

This clone is deemed medium-sized. The chain combines TRBV6-5 with TRBJ2-7, with D maybe TRBD2 (5 bases). The CDR3 consists of 12 residues. V was pared by 1 base and J by 6 bases, with 7 bases between. The V gene's germline CDR1 is MNHEY and CDR2 SVGAGI. The CDR3 bases are TGTGCCAGCAGTTACTTCGGGGTCGAGCAGTACTTC. Amino acid sequence: CASSYFGVEQYF.

This clone was detected a few times. This chain links TRBV4-3 with TRBJ1-5; perhaps TRBD1 as D (5 bases). Germline V lookup: CDR1 LGHNA, CDR2 YSLEER. The V gene lost 2 bases and the J gene lost 5 bases, with 13 bases spanning the gap. The CDR3 runs to 15 residues. The CDR3 loop reads CASSQSIIGDQPQHF. In DNA, the CDR3 is TGCGCCAGCAGCCAAAGCATTATAGGGGATCAGCCCCAGCATTTT.

This rearrangement joins TRBV6-5 to TRBJ2-3; D unclear. This CDR3 contains 13 residues. Germline V lookup: CDR1 MNHEY, CDR2 SVGAGI. V shed 6 bases and J shed 1 base, with 8 bases lying between them. The CDR3 DNA follows: TGTGCCAGCAGCCTTCCTGGCACAGATACGCAGTATTTT. Translated: CASSLPGTDTQYF.

This chain joins TRBV6-5 and TRBJ2-3; 10 bases map to TRBD2. This CDR3 spans 16 amino acids. CDR1 MNHEY and CDR2 SVGAGI come from the germline V gene. After removal of 2 bases from V and 3 bases from J, the junction contained 5 bases not matched to a gene. The CDR3 DNA follows: TGTGCCAGCAGTTACGAAAGCGGGGGGGGGACAGATACGCAGTATTTT. It codes for CASSYESGGGTDTQYF.

The chain joins TRBV27 to TRBJ1-1; D unresolved. V dropped 2 bases and J dropped 2 bases, with 9 bases sitting between them. In germline, CDR1 is MNHEY, CDR2 SMNVEV (reference sequence). This CDR3 has 14 residues. The CDR3 loop reads CASSLGHSNTEAFF. The DNA of the CDR3 is TGTGCCAGCAGTTTAGGGCATTCTAACACTGAAGCTTTCTTT.

The genes are TRBV27 and TRBJ1-1, with 8 bases fitting TRBD1. The CDR3 is 14 amino acids. Germline loops: CDR1 MNHEY, CDR2 SMNVEV (reference sequence). Trimming took 3 bases from V and 5 from J; bases not matched to a gene: 5. CDR3 sequence (DNA): TGTGCCAGCAGTTTCCAGGGGGCAAGTACTGAAGCTTTCTTT. This translates into CASSFQGASTEAFF.

The chain recombines TRBV24-1 with TRBJ2-2; 7 bases align to TRBD1. V was clipped by 2 bases and J by 6 bases; unmatched bases: 5. Per the germline V gene, CDR1 is KGHDR and CDR2 is SFDVKD. The CDR3 has 15 residues. CDR3 residues: CATSDSTGLAGELFF. Written as DNA, the CDR3 is TGTGCCACCAGTGATTCGACAGGGTTAGCCGGGGAGCTGTTTTTT.

This rearrangement joins TRBV19 to TRBJ1-2; 12 nucleotides line up with TRBD1. The V gene's germline CDR1 is LNHDA and CDR2 SQIVND (reference sequence). V was pared by 6 bases and J by 8 bases, with 22 bases of the junction left unmatched. This CDR3 region has 19 residues. CDR3 in amino acids: CASSPPLGQGAIAARGYTF. In DNA, the CDR3 is TGTGCCAGTAGCCCCCCCCTGGGACAGGGGGCAATCGCCGCTCGGGGCTACACCTTC.

V and J are TRBV6-4 and TRBJ1-6; no clear D gene. Trimming removed 4 bases at V and 8 bases at J, with 12 bases between. Germline lookup yields CDR1 MRHNA and CDR2 SNTAGT. This CDR3 contains 14 residues. CDR3 protein: CASSAEGRDSPLHF. The CDR3 nucleotides are TGTGCCAGCAGTGCTGAGGGAAGGGATTCACCCCTCCACTTT.

The V call is TRBV6-5, the J call TRBJ2-7; a weak D match, TRBD1 (6 bases). V shed 6 bases and J shed 0 bases, with 9 bases lying between them. Germline loops: CDR1 MNHEY, CDR2 SVGAGI. The CDR3 is 13 amino acids. This chain's CDR3 is CASRGDISYEQYF. In nucleotides, the CDR3 is TGTGCCAGCAGAGGGGACATCTCCTACGAGCAGTACTTC.

The chain recombines TRBV14 with TRBJ2-7; 10 bases agree with TRBD2. V shed 4 bases and J 2 bases; nucleotides not matched to a gene: 8. The germline V gene encodes CDR1 SGHDN and CDR2 FVKESK. The CDR3 has 16 residues. The CDR3, as DNA: TGTGCCAGCAGCCTAAGCGGGAGGGCTCTCCCCTACGAGCAGTACTTC. Translation gives CASSLSGRALPYEQYF.

V is TRBV18 and J is TRBJ2-3, with a possible D match to TRBD1 (6 bases). Trimming took 6 bases from V and 5 from J, leaving 15 bases between them. This CDR3 spans 14 amino acids. Germline assignment: CDR1 KGHSH and CDR2 LQKENI. CDR3 sequence reads: CASSSDSSRDTQYF. The CDR3 DNA reads TGTGCCAGCTCTTCGGACAGTTCTAGAGATACGCAGTATTTT.

The rearrangement joins TRBV7-9 to TRBJ2-1, with D unresolved. The ends were cut back, 1 base at V and 6 bases at J, with 7 bases in the middle. CDR1 and CDR2 (germline): SEHNR, FQNEAQ (reference sequence). The CDR3 contains 13 residues. CDR3 loop: CASSLDPGNEQFF. Written as DNA, the CDR3 is TGTGCCAGCAGCTTAGATCCGGGCAATGAGCAGTTCTTC.

The chain is built from TRBV27 and TRBJ2-7; 7 bases are a match to TRBD2. The J segment lost 3 bases and the V segment lost 3 bases, leaving 5 bases of the junction unmatched. The CDR3 length is 14 residues. Germline V gene data show CDR1 as MNHEY and CDR2 as SMNVEV (reference sequence). CDR3 amino acids: CASSLGGRGYEQYF. DNA of the CDR3: TGTGCCAGCAGTTTGGGAGGGAGGGGCTACGAGCAGTACTTC.

V gene TRBV16 combines with J gene TRBJ1-3; 7 bases map to TRBD1. The junction had 6 bases not matched to a gene; V was cut back by 5 bases and J by 5 bases. From germline, CDR1 is KGHSY and CDR2 FQNENV. This CDR3 comprises 14 residues. The CDR3: CASSYRTGRNTIYF. The CDR3 DNA follows: TGTGCCAGCAGCTATCGGACAGGAAGAAACACCATATATTTT.

The chain combines TRBV9 with TRBJ2-3; a weak D match, TRBD1 (5 bases). The germline gives CDR1 SGDLS, CDR2 YYNGEE. V was trimmed by 2 bases and J by 3 bases, leaving 7 bases between them. This CDR3 has 13 amino acids. CDR3 DNA: TGTGCCAGCAGCGTGGGGCGTACAGATACGCAGTATTTT. Protein sequence: CASSVGRTDTQYF.

This sequence joins TRBV9 and TRBJ1-1; TRBD1 is a possible D gene (5 bases). Germline assignment: CDR1 SGDLS and CDR2 YYNGEE. The germline V and J ends were trimmed by 2 bases and 3 bases, with 11 bases remaining between them. The CDR3 is 14 amino acids. As DNA, the CDR3 is TGTGCCAGCAGCGTCACAGGCGAGGACACTGAAGCTTTCTTT. As protein: CASSVTGEDTEAFF.

V usage is TRBV5-1 and J usage is TRBJ2-3; tentative D call: TRBD2 (6 bases). CDR3 length: 12 residues. The V end was cut by 0 bases, the J end by 9 bases, with 8 bases between. CDR1 is SGHRS, CDR2 YFSETQ, per germline. The CDR3 DNA is TGCGCCAGCAGCTTGGATGGGAGGACGCAGTATTTT. Its protein is CASSLDGRTQYF.

The V gene is TRBV7-2, the J gene TRBJ2-7; tentative D call: TRBD1 (7 bases). This CDR3 region has 16 residues. The germline V and J ends were trimmed by 2 bases and 1 base, with 15 bases remaining between them. Germline values: CDR1 SGHTA, CDR2 FQGNSA. As DNA, the CDR3 is TGTGCCAGCAGCTTAAAGGGGCAGGGGGGATCCTACGAGCAGTACTTC. It codes for CASSLKGQGGSYEQYF.